A single sample is the source of the 25 T cell receptor beta chains below, sequenced in a study of OX40 agonist ivuxolimab in advanced cancers. The library came from the immunoSEQ multiplex PCR assay. Sourced from immuneACCESS, this table was stored by TCRdb with only in-frame sequences that have V and J called. A share of the clones is absent; for the studies checked, an unresolved V gene accounts for under half, and the remainder has no known explanation. The sample table contains 6,000 to 6,500 clones; only one count was recorded for 70% to 90% of them. Clones ranked in the top ten supply 20% to 25% of the sample. Sequencing used CD4+ or CD8+ T cells sorted from blood, obtained in a trial of the OX40 agonist ivuxolimab. The source of these receptors is an adult with an advanced solid tumor such as melanoma, head and neck, liver or kidney cancer.

This rearrangement joins TRBV6-6 to TRBJ2-2; TRBD1 agrees at 8 bases. This CDR3 region has 14 residues. V dropped 5 bases and J dropped 7; count of bases not matched to a gene: 6. Germline-derived CDR1 and CDR2 are MNHNY and SVGAGI (reference sequence). The chain's CDR3 is CASSQTGVGGELFF. DNA for the CDR3: TGTGCCAGCAGTCAGACAGGGGTCGGCGGGGAGCTGTTTTTT.

The genes are TRBV6-5 and TRBJ1-2, with D perhaps matching TRBD1 (5 bases). The V gene's germline CDR1 is MNHEY and CDR2 SVGAGI. The CDR3 has 13 residues. V was trimmed by 0 bases and J by 5 bases, leaving 7 bases between them. CDR3 residues: CASSYSGAYGYTF. The CDR3 nucleotides read TGTGCCAGCAGTTACTCAGGGGCTTATGGCTACACCTTC.

The V gene is TRBV6-6, the J gene TRBJ1-2; D possibly corresponds to TRBD1 (6 bases). Germline V CDR1 and CDR2: MNHNY, SVGAGI (reference sequence). This CDR3 has 15 residues. The ends were cut back, 2 bases at V and 3 bases at J, with 13 bases in the middle. This CDR3 is CASSYGAGQHYGYTF. DNA of the CDR3: TGTGCCAGCAGTTACGGGGCTGGACAGCACTATGGCTACACCTTC.

CDR3 nucleotide sequence: TGTGCCATCAGTGAAGGAGGGGCTGATACGCAGTATTTT. Amino acid sequence: CAISEGGADTQYF. This chain uses TRBV10-3 with TRBJ2-3, with D possibly matching TRBD2 (6 bases). Trimming removed 3 bases from V and 6 bases from J, with 10 bases in between. The CDR3 has 13 amino acids. CDR1 and CDR2 (germline): ENHRY, SYGVKD.

Comment on this clone: An end of the junction does not agree with germline; a read error may underlie this. V and J are TRBV7-3 and TRBJ2-1; 10 positions agree with TRBD2. This CDR3 has 20 amino acids. Germline V gene data show CDR1 as SGHTA and CDR2 as FQGTGA. Here the CDR3 DNA reads TGTGCCAGCAGCGTAACCGATTTAGCGGGGGGCCCAAGCTCCTACAATGAGCAGTTCTTC. Amino acids: CASSVTDLAGGPSSYNEQFF.

This clone was detected a few times. The chain employs TRBV4-3 and TRBJ1-5; no clear D. This CDR3 region has 15 residues. Germline V gene data show CDR1 as LGHNA and CDR2 as YSLEER. V lost 0 bases and J lost 0, with 6 bases in between. CDR3 sequence reads: CASSQDLLSNQPQHF. CDR3 nucleotides: TGCGCCAGCAGCCAAGATCTCCTTAGCAATCAGCCCCAGCATTTT.

The chain uses TRBV25-1 and TRBJ2-7; D is unclear. Germline values: CDR1 MGHDK, CDR2 SYGVNS. Trimming removed 2 bases from V and 4 bases from J, with 3 bases in between. The CDR3 is 11 residues long. CDR3 DNA sequence: TGTGCCAGCAGTGAAGTATACGAGCAGTACTTC. This sequence encodes CASSEVYEQYF.

The rearrangement links TRBV18 to TRBJ2-3; 8 bases align to TRBD2. In germline, CDR1 is KGHSH, CDR2 LQKENI. Losses at the gene ends were 2 bases for V and 3 bases for J; bases not matched to a gene: 7. This CDR3 has 16 residues. DNA of the CDR3: TGTGCCAGCTCACCAGACAGCGGGGGCTGGACAGATACGCAGTATTTT. The encoded protein is CASSPDSGGWTDTQYF.

The genes are TRBV6-5 and TRBJ2-1; TRBD2 agrees at 8 bases. This CDR3 spans 15 amino acids. Germline V gene lookup returns CDR1 MNHEY and CDR2 SVGAGI. The trim removed 4 bases at V and 2 bases at J, leaving 4 bases unmatched. The CDR3 bases are TGTGCCAGCAGTTCCCTCGGGGGGGCCTACAATGAGCAGTTCTTC. Translating gives CASSSLGGAYNEQFF.

The J gene is TRBJ1-2, the V gene TRBV29-1, with 7 bases identical to TRBD1. This CDR3 has 12 amino acids. V lost 7 bases, J lost 5 bases, and 7 bases stayed unmatched. Germline lookup yields CDR1 SQVTM and CDR2 ANQGSEA. CDR3: CSDRDSQYGYTF. The CDR3 coding sequence is TGCAGCGACCGGGACAGCCAATATGGCTACACCTTC.

This clone turned up a few times. Distinct nucleotide sequences in the sample also encode this CDR3. The rearrangement joins TRBV7-8 to TRBJ1-5, with unresolved D. The germline V and J ends were trimmed by 2 bases and 6 bases, with 5 bases remaining between them. CDR3 size: 12 residues. Germline assignment: CDR1 SGHVS and CDR2 FQNEAQ. The CDR3 loop is CASSLRGQPQHF. The CDR3 bases are TGTGCCAGCAGCTTACGCGGTCAGCCCCAGCATTTT.

The CDR3: CASSVWTEISGNTIYF. CDR3 nucleotide sequence: TGTGCCAGCAGTGTTTGGACAGAAATCTCTGGAAACACCATATATTTT. The rearrangement joins TRBV2 to TRBJ1-3; D might be TRBD1 (6 bases). V was pared by 4 bases and J by 0 bases, with 13 bases between. CDR1 is SNHLY and CDR2 is FYNNEI in the germline V gene. The CDR3 runs 16 residues.

V usage is TRBV27 and J usage is TRBJ2-3; D is uncertain. Germline V CDR1 and CDR2: MNHEY, SMNVEV (reference sequence). The CDR3 consists of 13 residues. The ends were cut back, 2 bases at V and 3 bases at J, with 6 bases in the middle. The CDR3 region is CASSLRVTDTQYF. CDR3 in DNA: TGTGCCAGCAGTTTAAGGGTTACAGATACGCAGTATTTT.

The chain has TRBV11-1 and TRBJ1-2; D may be TRBD1 (5 bases). Trimming left V 8 bases short and J 2 bases short, with 18 bases between. In germline, CDR1 is SGHAT, CDR2 FQDESV (reference sequence). The CDR3 is 15 residues long. The CDR3 coding sequence is TGTGCCAGCCAGGGATGGGGGAGGAGAAACTATGGCTACACCTTC. Amino acid sequence: CASQGWGRRNYGYTF. Looking up the rest from reference TRBV11-1 and TRBJ1-2 gives the full variable domain: EAEVAQSPRYKITEKSQAVAFWCDPISGHATLYWYRQILGQGPELLVQFQDESVVDDSQLPKDRFSAERLKGVDSTLKIQPAELGDSAMYLCASQGWGRRNYGYTFGSGTRLTVV.

The chain combines TRBV13 with TRBJ2-1, with 10 bases aligning to TRBD2. With V trimmed by 2 bases and J by 6 bases, 7 bases remained unmatched. The CDR3 extends over 16 amino acids. The germline gives CDR1 PRHDT, CDR2 FYEKMQ (reference sequence). CDR3 in amino acids: CASSLHSGGASNEQFF. As DNA, the CDR3 is TGTGCCAGCAGCTTACACAGCGGGGGGGCAAGCAATGAGCAGTTCTTC.

The chain employs TRBV6-1 and TRBJ1-5; no reliable D call. The CDR3 is 12 residues long. The germline gives CDR1 MNHNS, CDR2 SASEGT. Trimming cost V 3 bases and J 3 bases, with 3 bases left between them. CDR3: CASSELNQPQHF. The CDR3 DNA is TGTGCCAGCAGTGAGCTCAATCAGCCCCAGCATTTT.

This chain links TRBV4-3 with TRBJ1-2, with 7 bases fitting TRBD1. V lost 3 bases to trimming and J lost 3 bases; unmatched junction nucleotides: 7. The germline CDR1 and CDR2 sequences are LGHNA and YSLEER. The CDR3 consists of 15 residues. The CDR3 DNA reads as TGCGCCAGCAGCCAGGCCTTTCAGGGGGACTATGGCTACACCTTC. Protein product: CASSQAFQGDYGYTF.

The J gene is TRBJ1-2, the V gene TRBV4-3; 7 bases align to TRBD1. Germline CDR1 is LGHNA and CDR2 is YSLEER. After removal of 1 base from V and 4 bases from J, the junction contained 6 bases not matched to a gene. This CDR3 contains 15 residues. In DNA, the CDR3 is TGCGCCAGCAGCCAAGGGAAGGGGGCGGTCTATGGCTACACCTTC. It yields the protein CASSQGKGAVYGYTF.

The chain is built from TRBV7-8 and TRBJ2-2; D may match TRBD1 or TRBD2 (5 bases each). Germline V CDR1 and CDR2: SGHVS, FQNEAQ. Deletions cut 5 bases from V and 1 base from J, with 14 bases between. The CDR3 length is 16 residues. CDR3: CASSLSGTVNTGELFF. Here the CDR3 DNA reads TGTGCCAGCAGCCTTAGTGGGACGGTGAACACCGGGGAGCTGTTTTTT.

The CDR3: CASSQDYGSPLHF. CDR3 in DNA: TGCGCCAGCAGCCAAGATTACGGTTCACCCCTCCACTTT. This chain connects TRBV4-1 to TRBJ1-6; D gene unclear. Per germline, CDR1 MGHRA and CDR2 YSYEKL. With 0 bases removed from V and 9 bases from J, the gap between germline ends came to 6 bases. The CDR3 contains 13 residues.

The J gene is TRBJ1-5, the V gene TRBV28; D call uncertain. Germline V gene sequence: CDR1 MDHEN, CDR2 SYDVKM. The CDR3 totals 14 residues. V gave up 7 bases and J gave up 9 bases, with 19 bases separating them. CDR3 amino acids: CASTSGGQARPQHF. CDR3 sequence (DNA): TGTGCCAGCACCTCCGGCGGGCAGGCAAGGCCCCAGCATTTT.

V is TRBV27 and J is TRBJ2-7; perhaps TRBD2 as D (6 bases). The CDR3 totals 14 residues. V was clipped by 4 bases and J by 4 bases, with 14 bases between them. Germline CDR1 reads MNHEY; CDR2 reads SMNVEV (reference sequence). CDR3 amino acids: CASSSGVGGYEQYF. The CDR3 DNA is TGTGCCAGCAGTTCGGGGGTAGGAGGGTACGAGCAGTACTTC.

This clone has a handful of counts. The J gene is TRBJ2-1, the V gene TRBV6-6; D is ambiguous. Trimming took off 5 bases at V and 1 base at J, with 6 bases between the two ends. CDR1 and CDR2 (germline): MNHNY, SVGAGI (reference sequence). CDR3 length: 13 residues. The CDR3 DNA reads TGTGCCAGCAGTAAACTATCCTACAATGAGCAGTTCTTC. This gives the protein CASSKLSYNEQFF.

This clone appeared a single time. This sequence joins TRBV7-2 and TRBJ2-7; the match to TRBD1 covers 11 bases. Germline assignment: CDR1 SGHTA and CDR2 FQGNSA. The length of the CDR3 is 16 residues. The V segment lost 5 bases and the J segment 0 bases; nucleotides outside the gene matches: 6. DNA for the CDR3: TGTGCCAGCAGCATCACCGGGACAGGGGGCTCCTACGAGCAGTACTTC. Its translation: CASSITGTGGSYEQYF. Complete variable domain (other parts from reference TRBV7-2 and TRBJ2-7): GAGVSQSPSNKVTEKGKDVELRCDPISGHTALYWYRQSLGQGLEFLIYFQGNSAPDKSGLPSDRFSAERTGGSVSTLTIQRTQQEDSAVYLCASSITGTGGSYEQYFGPGTRLTVT.

The genes are TRBV4-1 and TRBJ1-1; D is unresolved. CDR1 and CDR2 (germline): MGHRA, YSYEKL. This CDR3 region has 13 residues. The V and J ends lost 4 bases and 1 base respectively, with 7 bases between them. The CDR3 DNA follows: TGCGCCAGCAGCCCCAGAGGGAACACTGAAGCTTTCTTT. This translates into CASSPRGNTEAFF.